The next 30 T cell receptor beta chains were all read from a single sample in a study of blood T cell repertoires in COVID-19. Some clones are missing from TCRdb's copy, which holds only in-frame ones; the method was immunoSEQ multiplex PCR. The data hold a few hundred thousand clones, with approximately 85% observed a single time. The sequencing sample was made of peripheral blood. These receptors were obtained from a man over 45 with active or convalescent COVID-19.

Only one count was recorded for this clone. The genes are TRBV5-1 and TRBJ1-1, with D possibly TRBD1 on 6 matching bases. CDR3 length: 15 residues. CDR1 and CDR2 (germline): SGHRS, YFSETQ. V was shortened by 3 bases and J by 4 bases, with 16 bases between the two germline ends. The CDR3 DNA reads TGCGCCAGCAGCTCGCCCAACAGGGATTTCACTGAAGCTTTCTTT. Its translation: CASSSPNRDFTEAFF.

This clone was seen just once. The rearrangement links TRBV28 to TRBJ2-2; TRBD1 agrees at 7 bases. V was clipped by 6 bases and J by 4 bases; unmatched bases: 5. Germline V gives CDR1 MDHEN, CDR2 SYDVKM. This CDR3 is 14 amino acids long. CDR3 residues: CASRPDRVTGELFF. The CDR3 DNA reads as TGTGCCAGCAGGCCCGACAGGGTCACCGGGGAGCTGTTTTTT.

DNA for the CDR3: TGTGCCAGCAGTTTAGAAGGGGAGGTCACTGAAGCTTTCTTT. Protein sequence: CASSLEGEVTEAFF. The chain carries TRBV28 and TRBJ1-1; D is possibly TRBD1 (5 bases). V gave up 2 bases and J gave up 4 bases, with 11 bases separating them. CDR1 is MDHEN, CDR2 SYDVKM, per germline. The CDR3 has 14 amino acids.

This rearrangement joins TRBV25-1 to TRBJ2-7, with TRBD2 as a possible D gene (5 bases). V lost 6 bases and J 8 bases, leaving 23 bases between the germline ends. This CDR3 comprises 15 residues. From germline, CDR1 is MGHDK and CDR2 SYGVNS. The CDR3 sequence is CASSVQSAALVKQYF. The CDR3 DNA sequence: TGTGCCAGCAGCGTCCAATCAGCGGCCCTCGTGAAGCAGTACTTC.

The CDR3 DNA is TGTGCCAGCAGGCAAGGACAGCAGAATGAAAAACTGTTTTTT. Its protein is CASRQGQQNEKLFF. This chain connects TRBV2 to TRBJ1-4, with D perhaps matching TRBD1 (6 bases). Trimming removed 6 bases from V and 5 bases from J, with 13 bases in between. In germline, CDR1 is SNHLY, CDR2 FYNNEI. This CDR3 spans 14 amino acids.

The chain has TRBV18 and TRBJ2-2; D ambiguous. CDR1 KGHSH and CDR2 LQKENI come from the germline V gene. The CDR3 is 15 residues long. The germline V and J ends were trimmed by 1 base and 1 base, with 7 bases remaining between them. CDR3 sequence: CASSPLALNTGELFF. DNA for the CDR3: TGTGCCAGCTCACCACTAGCCCTGAACACCGGGGAGCTGTTTTTT.

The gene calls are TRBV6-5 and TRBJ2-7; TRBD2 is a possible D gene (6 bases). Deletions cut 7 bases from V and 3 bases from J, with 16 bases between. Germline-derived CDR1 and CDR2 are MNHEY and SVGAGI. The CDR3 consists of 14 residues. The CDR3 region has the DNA TGTGCCAGCAAAATAGAAGTCGGGGGCTACGAGCAGTACTTC. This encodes CASKIEVGGYEQYF.

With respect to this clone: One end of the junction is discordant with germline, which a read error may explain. CDR3: CAISDSAGTGNF. In DNA form, the CDR3 reads TGTGCCATCAGTGACTCAGCTGGTACAGGGAACTTC. The chain couples TRBV10-3 to TRBJ2-7, with a tentative D call TRBD1 (6 bases). There are 12 residues in the CDR3. CDR1 is ENHRY, CDR2 SYGVKD, per germline.

CDR3 loop: CAIGQGNNQPQHF. CDR3 nucleotide sequence: TGTGCCATCGGACAGGGGAACAATCAGCCCCAGCATTTT. This chain connects TRBV6-5 to TRBJ1-5; TRBD1 agrees at 9 bases. CDR1 and CDR2 from the germline V gene are MNHEY and SVGAGI. Losses at the gene ends were 10 bases for V and 3 bases for J; bases not matched to a gene: 4. The CDR3 is 13 residues long.

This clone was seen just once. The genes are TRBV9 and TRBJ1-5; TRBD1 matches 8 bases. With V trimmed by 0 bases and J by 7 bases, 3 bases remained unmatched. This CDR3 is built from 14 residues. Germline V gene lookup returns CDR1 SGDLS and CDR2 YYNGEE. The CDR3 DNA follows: TGTGCCAGCAGCGTAGGGGCAGGGGGCCAGCCCCAGCATTTT. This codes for CASSVGAGGQPQHF.

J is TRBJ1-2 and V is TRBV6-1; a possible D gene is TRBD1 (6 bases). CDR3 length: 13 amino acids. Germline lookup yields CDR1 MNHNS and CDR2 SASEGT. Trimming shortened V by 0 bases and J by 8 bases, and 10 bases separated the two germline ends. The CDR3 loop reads CASSEALRGGYTF. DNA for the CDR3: TGTGCCAGCAGTGAAGCGCTGAGGGGGGGCTACACCTTC.

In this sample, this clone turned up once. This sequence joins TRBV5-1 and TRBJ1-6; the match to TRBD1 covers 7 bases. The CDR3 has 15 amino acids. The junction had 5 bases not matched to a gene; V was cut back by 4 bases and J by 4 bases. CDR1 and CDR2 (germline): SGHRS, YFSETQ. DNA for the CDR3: TGCGCCAGCAGCGCGATCAGGGGGTATAATTCACCCCTCCACTTT. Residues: CASSAIRGYNSPLHF.

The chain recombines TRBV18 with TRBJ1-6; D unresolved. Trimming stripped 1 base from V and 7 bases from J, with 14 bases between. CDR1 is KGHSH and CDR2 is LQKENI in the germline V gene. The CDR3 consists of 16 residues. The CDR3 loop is CASSPLPETTNSPLHF. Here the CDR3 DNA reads TGTGCCAGCTCACCACTCCCCGAAACAACAAATTCACCCCTCCACTTT.

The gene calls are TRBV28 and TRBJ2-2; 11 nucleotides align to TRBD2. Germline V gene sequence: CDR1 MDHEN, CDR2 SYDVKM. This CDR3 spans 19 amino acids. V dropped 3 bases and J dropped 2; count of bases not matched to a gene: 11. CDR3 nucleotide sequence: TGTGCCAGCAGTTTCCCCCCCCCGACTAGCGGGGTTAACACCGGGGAGCTGTTTTTT. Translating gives CASSFPPPTSGVNTGELFF. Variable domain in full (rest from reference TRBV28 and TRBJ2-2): DVKVTQSSRYLVKRTGEKVFLECVQDMDHENMFWYRQDPGLGLRLIYFSYDVKMKEKGDIPEGYSVSREKKERFSLILESASTNQTSMYLCASSFPPPTSGVNTGELFFGEGSRLTVL.

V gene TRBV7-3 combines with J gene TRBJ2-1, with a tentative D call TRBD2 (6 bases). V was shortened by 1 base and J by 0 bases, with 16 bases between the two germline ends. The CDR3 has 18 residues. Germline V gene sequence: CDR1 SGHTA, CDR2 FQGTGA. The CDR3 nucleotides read TGTGCCAGCAGCTTAAGTACTAGGGCGGGGAGCTCCTACAATGAGCAGTTCTTC. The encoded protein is CASSLSTRAGSSYNEQFF.

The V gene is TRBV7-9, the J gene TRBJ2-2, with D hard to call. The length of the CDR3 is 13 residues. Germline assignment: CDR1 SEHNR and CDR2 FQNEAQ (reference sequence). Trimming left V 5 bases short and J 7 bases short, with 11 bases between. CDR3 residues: CASSLPRVGELFF. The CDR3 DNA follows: TGTGCCAGCAGCCTACCGCGTGTCGGGGAGCTGTTTTTT.

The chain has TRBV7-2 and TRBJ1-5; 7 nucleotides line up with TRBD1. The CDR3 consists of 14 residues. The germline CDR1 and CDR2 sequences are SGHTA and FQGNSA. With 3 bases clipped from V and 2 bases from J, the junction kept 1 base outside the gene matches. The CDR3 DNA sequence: TGTGCCAGCAGCTTTACAGGGGGCAATCAGCCCCAGCATTTT. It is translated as CASSFTGGNQPQHF.

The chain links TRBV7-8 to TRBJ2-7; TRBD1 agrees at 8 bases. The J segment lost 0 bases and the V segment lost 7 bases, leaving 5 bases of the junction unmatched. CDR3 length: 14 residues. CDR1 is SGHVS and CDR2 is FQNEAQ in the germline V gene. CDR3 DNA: TGTGCCAGCACCTTTACAGGGGGCTCCTACGAGCAGTACTTC. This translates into CASTFTGGSYEQYF.

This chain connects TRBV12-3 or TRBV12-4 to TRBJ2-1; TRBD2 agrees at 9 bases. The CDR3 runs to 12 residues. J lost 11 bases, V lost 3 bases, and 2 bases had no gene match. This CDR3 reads CASSLASGKQFF. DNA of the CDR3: TGTGCCAGCAGTTTGGCTAGCGGGAAGCAGTTCTTC.

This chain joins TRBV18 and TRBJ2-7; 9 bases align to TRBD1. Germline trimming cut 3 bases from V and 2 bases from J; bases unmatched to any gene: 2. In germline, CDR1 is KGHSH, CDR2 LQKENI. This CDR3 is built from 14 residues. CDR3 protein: CASSPGQGTYEQYF. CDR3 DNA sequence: TGTGCCAGCTCACCTGGACAGGGGACCTACGAGCAGTACTTC.

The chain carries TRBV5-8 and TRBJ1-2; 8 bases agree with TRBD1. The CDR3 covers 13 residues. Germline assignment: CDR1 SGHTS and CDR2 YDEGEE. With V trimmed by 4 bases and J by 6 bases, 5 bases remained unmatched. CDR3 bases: TGTGCCAGCAGCCAAAAGACAGGGGATGGCTACACCTTC. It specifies CASSQKTGDGYTF.

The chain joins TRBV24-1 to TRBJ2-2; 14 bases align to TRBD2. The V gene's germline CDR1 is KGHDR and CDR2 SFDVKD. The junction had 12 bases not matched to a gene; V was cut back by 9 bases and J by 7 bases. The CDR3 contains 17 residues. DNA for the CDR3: TGTGCCACCCAATCTCGACTAGCGGGAGGGCAGGACGGGGAGCTGTTTTTT. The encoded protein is CATQSRLAGGQDGELFF.

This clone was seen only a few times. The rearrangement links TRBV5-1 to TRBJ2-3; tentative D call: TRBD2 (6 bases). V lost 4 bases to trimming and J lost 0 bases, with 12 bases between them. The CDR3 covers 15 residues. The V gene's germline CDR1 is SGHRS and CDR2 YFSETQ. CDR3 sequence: CASSVLASSTDTQYF. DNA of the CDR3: TGCGCCAGCAGCGTCCTAGCGTCTAGCACAGATACGCAGTATTTT.

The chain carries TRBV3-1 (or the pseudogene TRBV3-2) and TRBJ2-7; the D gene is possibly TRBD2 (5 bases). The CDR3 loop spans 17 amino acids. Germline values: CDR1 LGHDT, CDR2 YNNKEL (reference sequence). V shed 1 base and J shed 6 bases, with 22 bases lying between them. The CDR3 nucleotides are TGTGCCAGCAGCCAAGTACCGTTGCGGTCGCAAGGGAGCGAGCAGTACTTC. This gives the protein CASSQVPLRSQGSEQYF.

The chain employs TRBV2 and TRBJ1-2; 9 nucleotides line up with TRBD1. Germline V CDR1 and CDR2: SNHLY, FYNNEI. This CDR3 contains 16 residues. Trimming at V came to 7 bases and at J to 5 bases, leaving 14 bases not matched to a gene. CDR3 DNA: TGTGCCAGCACGACCAGTGGGACAGGGACGAGGTATGGCTACACCTTC. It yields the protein CASTTSGTGTRYGYTF.

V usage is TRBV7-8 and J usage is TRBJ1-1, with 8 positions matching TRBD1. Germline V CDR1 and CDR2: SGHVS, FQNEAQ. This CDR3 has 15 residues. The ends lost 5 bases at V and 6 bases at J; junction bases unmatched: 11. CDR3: CASSLNRGGVPEAFF. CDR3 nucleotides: TGTGCCAGCAGCCTAAACAGGGGGGGAGTCCCTGAAGCTTTCTTT.

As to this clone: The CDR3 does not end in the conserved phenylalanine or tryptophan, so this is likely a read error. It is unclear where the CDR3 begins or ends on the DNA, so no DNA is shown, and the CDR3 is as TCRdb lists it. The CDR3 loop is CASSLATTGSLYY. The chain has TRBV7-9 and TRBJ2-7; no DNA check was done on the table's D call, TRBD1. With termini counted, the CDR3 has 13 amino acids. Per the germline V gene, CDR1 is SEHNR and CDR2 is FQNEAQ (reference sequence).

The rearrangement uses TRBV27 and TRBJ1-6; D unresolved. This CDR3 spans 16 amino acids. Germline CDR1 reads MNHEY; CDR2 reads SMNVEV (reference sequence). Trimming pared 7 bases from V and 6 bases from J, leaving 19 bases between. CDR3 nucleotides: TGTGCCAGCACCAGACTCCTGGGAGGGATTAATTCACCCCTCCACTTT. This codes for CASTRLLGGINSPLHF.

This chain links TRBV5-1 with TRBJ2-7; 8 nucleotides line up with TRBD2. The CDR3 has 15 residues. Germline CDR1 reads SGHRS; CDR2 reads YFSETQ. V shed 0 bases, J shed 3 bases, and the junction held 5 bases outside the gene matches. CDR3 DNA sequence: TGCGCCAGCAGCTTGGGATACGGGACTAGCTACGAGCAGTACTTC. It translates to CASSLGYGTSYEQYF.

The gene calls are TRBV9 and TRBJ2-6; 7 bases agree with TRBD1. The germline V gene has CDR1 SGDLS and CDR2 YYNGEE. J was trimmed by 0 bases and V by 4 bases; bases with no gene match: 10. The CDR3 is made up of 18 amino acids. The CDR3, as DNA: TGTGCCAGCAGCTTTTCCCGGGACAGATTCTCTGGGGCCAACGTCCTGACTTTC. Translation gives CASSFSRDRFSGANVLTF.